These 29 T cell receptor beta chains were sequenced from one sample in a study of T cell responses to AZD1222 COVID-19 vaccine. The protocol was immunoSEQ multiplex PCR, while the TCRdb copy is restricted to in-frame clones and leaves out a portion. The table records 90,000 to 150,000 clones, 85% to 90% of them present only once. The source material was peripheral blood, sampled on day 0 of AZD1222 vaccination. The origin of the receptors is an adult in good health.

V and J are TRBV4-1 and TRBJ1-2; no definite D call. Germline V gives CDR1 MGHRA, CDR2 YSYEKL. V was pared by 1 base and J by 2 bases, with 8 bases between. CDR3 length equals 14 residues. The CDR3: CASSQAAGNYGYTF. The CDR3 bases are TGCGCCAGCAGCCAAGCGGCCGGGAACTATGGCTACACCTTC.

V usage is TRBV12-3 or TRBV12-4 and J usage is TRBJ2-2; D remains unclear. V gave up 5 bases and J gave up 8 bases, with 6 bases separating them. The CDR3 has 11 residues. The CDR3 DNA reads TGTGCCAGCAGTACCCCGGGGGAGCTGTTTTTT. As protein: CASSTPGELFF.

The rearrangement joins TRBV3-1 (or the pseudogene TRBV3-2) to TRBJ1-2, with 9 bases aligning to TRBD1. The CDR3 is made up of 14 amino acids. Trimming cost V 7 bases and J 4 bases; bases outside gene matches: 7. Looked up from germline, CDR1 is LGHDT and CDR2 is YNNKEL (reference sequence). The CDR3 loop is CASTTGQGTYGYTF. The CDR3 DNA follows: TGTGCCAGCACTACGGGACAGGGAACCTATGGCTACACCTTC.

The count of this clone is one. The chain links TRBV19 to TRBJ2-4, with 8 bases that match TRBD2. The CDR3 sequence is 16 residues long. CDR1 and CDR2 (germline): LNHDA, SQIVND (reference sequence). V was pared by 7 bases and J by 0 bases, with 8 bases of the junction left unmatched. CDR3 sequence reads: CASNHGRGLAKNIQYF. In DNA form, the CDR3 reads TGTGCCAGTAATCACGGGAGGGGACTAGCCAAAAACATTCAGTACTTC.

This clone was observed many times. The chain is built from TRBV27 and TRBJ2-5, with 10 bases fitting TRBD2. The CDR3 spans 16 residues. Germline CDR1 MNHEY, CDR2 SMNVEV (reference sequence). The V and J ends lost 2 bases and 2 bases, in that order; junction bases with no gene match: 5. Here the CDR3 DNA reads TGTGCCAGCAGTTTAATTAGCGGGGGGCTACAAGAGACCCAGTACTTC. Protein sequence: CASSLISGGLQETQYF.

J is TRBJ2-3 and V is TRBV7-8; D gene unclear. This CDR3 is built from 15 residues. Trimming took 7 bases from V and 3 from J, leaving 17 bases between them. The germline CDR1 and CDR2 sequences are SGHVS and FQNEAQ. The DNA of the CDR3 is TGTGCCAGCAATCGGGCGCCCTCTACGACAGATACGCAGTATTTT. This translates into CASNRAPSTTDTQYF.

The chain has TRBV12-3 or TRBV12-4 and TRBJ1-5; D is ambiguous. The CDR3 runs 13 residues. V was clipped by 3 bases and J by 4 bases, with 7 bases between them. The CDR3 DNA reads TGTGCCAGCAGTTTTCGCAGGAATCAGCCCCAGCATTTT. Amino acid sequence: CASSFRRNQPQHF.

The chain joins TRBV19 to TRBJ1-2, with 7 positions matching TRBD1. With 9 bases clipped from V and 7 bases from J, the junction kept 8 bases outside the gene matches. The V gene's germline CDR1 is LNHDA and CDR2 SQIVND (reference sequence). This CDR3 contains 12 residues. CDR3 residues: CASTQGYSGYTF. The CDR3 coding sequence is TGTGCCAGCACACAGGGGTATAGTGGCTACACCTTC.

The chain combines TRBV28 with TRBJ2-2; D unresolved. CDR1 and CDR2 from the germline V gene are MDHEN and SYDVKM. The V end was cut by 5 bases, the J end by 8 bases, with 15 bases between. The CDR3 runs 14 residues. The CDR3 coding sequence is TGTGCCAGCAGTCCCCCGGATTCGCAGGGGGAGCTGTTTTTT. Its translation is CASSPPDSQGELFF.

The chain recombines TRBV5-1 with TRBJ2-7; D is unresolved. The CDR3 has 13 amino acids. Germline V gives CDR1 SGHRS, CDR2 YFSETQ. V lost 7 bases to trimming and J lost 1 base, with 12 bases between them. In nucleotides, the CDR3 is TGCGCCAGCTCGGATGTCATGTCCTACGAGCAGTACTTC. Its protein product is CASSDVMSYEQYF. Filled out from reference TRBV5-1 and TRBJ2-7, the complete variable domain reads KAGVTQTPRYLIKTRGQQVTLSCSPISGHRSVSWYQQTPGQGLQFLFEYFSETQRNKGNFPGRFSGRQFSNSRSEMNVSTLELGDSALYLCASSDVMSYEQYFGPGTRLTVT.

The chain recombines TRBV18 with TRBJ1-3; D not certain. The CDR3 consists of 15 residues. Germline lookup yields CDR1 KGHSH and CDR2 LQKENI. V was clipped by 3 bases and J by 4 bases, with 13 bases between them. The CDR3 here is CASSPRHVEGNTIYF. The CDR3 nucleotides are TGTGCCAGCTCACCTCGGCACGTGGAGGGAAACACCATATATTTT.

This chain connects TRBV12-3 or TRBV12-4 to TRBJ1-1; no clear D. The V gene lost 7 bases and the J gene lost 4 bases, with 13 bases spanning the gap. The CDR3 consists of 13 residues. CDR3: CASIPRLSTEAFF. The DNA for the CDR3 is TGTGCCAGCATTCCCCGGCTGTCCACTGAAGCTTTCTTT.

This chain uses TRBV5-8 with TRBJ1-3; 9 bases match TRBD1. V gave up 3 bases and J gave up 5 bases; unmatched junction bases: 9. Germline V gives CDR1 SGHTS, CDR2 YDEGEE. The CDR3 has 16 amino acids. The DNA of the CDR3 is TGTGCCAGCAGCTCCCGGACAGGGGACGGGCGAAACACCATATATTTT. This codes for CASSSRTGDGRNTIYF.

The CDR3 loop is CASSPGQLTTSEAFF. The CDR3, as DNA: TGTGCCAGCTCACCGGGACAGCTTACCACCTCTGAAGCTTTCTTT. The gene calls are TRBV18 and TRBJ1-1, with 7 bases aligning to TRBD1. CDR3 length: 15 residues. The V and J ends lost 3 bases and 6 bases, in that order; junction bases with no gene match: 10. Germline V gene lookup returns CDR1 KGHSH and CDR2 LQKENI.

The chain has TRBV6-4 and TRBJ1-5; D uncertain. V shed 4 bases and J shed 3 bases, with 10 bases lying between them. The CDR3 has 14 residues. Germline V gene data show CDR1 as MRHNA and CDR2 as SNTAGT. The CDR3 coding sequence is TGTGCCAGCAGTGGAAACAGCTTCAATCAGCCCCAGCATTTT. It specifies CASSGNSFNQPQHF.

The genes are TRBV12-5 and TRBJ1-4; D unresolved. Germline CDR1 reads LGHNT; CDR2 reads FRNRAP. The CDR3 spans 13 residues. Trimming shortened V by 0 bases and J by 4 bases, and 3 bases separated the two germline ends. The CDR3 region has the DNA TGTGCTAGTGGTTTGGTACATAATGAAAAACTGTTTTTT. This sequence encodes CASGLVHNEKLFF. Drawing the rest from reference TRBV12-5 and TRBJ1-4, the complete variable domain is DARVTQTPRHKVTEMGQEVTMRCQPILGHNTVFWYRQTMMQGLELLAYFRNRAPLDDSGMPKDRFSAEMPDATLATLKIQPSEPRDSAVYFCASGLVHNEKLFFGSGTQLSVL.

The chain links TRBV7-6 to TRBJ1-1; a weak D match, TRBD1 (6 bases). The V and J ends lost 5 bases and 1 base respectively, with 14 bases between them. Germline values: CDR1 SGHVS, CDR2 FNYEAQ. CDR3 size: 15 residues. CDR3 nucleotides: TGTGCCAGCAGCCAGTACAGGGCAACGAACACTGAAGCTTTCTTT. This encodes CASSQYRATNTEAFF.

The V call is TRBV6-5, the J call TRBJ2-7; TRBD2 is a possible D gene (6 bases). The germline CDR1 and CDR2 sequences are MNHEY and SVGAGI. The CDR3 covers 15 residues. Trimming shortened V by 6 bases and J by 1 base, and 16 bases separated the two germline ends. In nucleotides, the CDR3 is TGTGCCAGCAGCTCCCCGACACTAGCATCCTACGAGCAGTACTTC. It yields the protein CASSSPTLASYEQYF.

The CDR3, as DNA: TGTGCTAGTGCCCAGGGATATAGCTACGAGCAGTACTTC. This codes for CASAQGYSYEQYF. V usage is TRBV12-5 and J usage is TRBJ2-7, with D perhaps matching TRBD1 (5 bases). The CDR3 spans 13 residues. Germline CDR1 LGHNT, CDR2 FRNRAP. Trimming took 7 bases from V and 3 from J, leaving 13 bases between them.

The chain is built from TRBV27 and TRBJ1-6, with D possibly matching TRBD1 (5 bases). V shed 3 bases and J shed 9 bases, with 12 bases lying between them. This CDR3 is 14 amino acids long. Germline CDR1 reads MNHEY; CDR2 reads SMNVEV (reference sequence). CDR3 sequence reads: CASSFAQGGSPLHF. CDR3 DNA: TGTGCCAGCAGTTTCGCCCAGGGTGGTTCACCCCTCCACTTT.

CDR3 in DNA: TGTGCCAGCATCTTCCTAGCGGGGGGCAATGAGCAGTTCTTC. It translates to CASIFLAGGNEQFF. This sequence joins TRBV2 and TRBJ2-1; 11 bases line up with TRBD2. Germline V CDR1 and CDR2: SNHLY, FYNNEI. There are 14 residues in the CDR3. With V trimmed by 7 bases and J by 6 bases, 5 bases remained unmatched.

The V gene is TRBV5-1, the J gene TRBJ1-4, with D possibly being TRBD1 (5 bases). This CDR3 spans 15 amino acids. V was shortened by 0 bases and J by 7 bases, with 13 bases between the two germline ends. The germline CDR1 and CDR2 sequences are SGHRS and YFSETQ. CDR3 DNA: TGCGCCAGCAGCTTGGACTCACAGGCGAGTGAAAAACTGTTTTTT. Amino acid sequence: CASSLDSQASEKLFF.

The chain employs TRBV3-1 (or the pseudogene TRBV3-2) and TRBJ1-2; 8 bases are shared with TRBD1. CDR1 and CDR2 from the germline V gene are LGHDT and YNNKEL (reference sequence). Unmatched junction bases numbered 12, after V lost 1 base and J lost 2 bases. This CDR3 has 18 amino acids. The CDR3 nucleotides are TGTGCCAGCAGCCAAGTTCAGGGGGCGCGTTGGGAGAACTATGGCTACACCTTC. Translated: CASSQVQGARWENYGYTF.

The V and J genes are TRBV2 and TRBJ1-2; the match to TRBD1 covers 8 bases. Germline CDR1 and CDR2: SNHLY and FYNNEI. CDR3 length: 12 amino acids. After removal of 7 bases from V and 6 bases from J, the junction contained 4 bases not matched to a gene. The CDR3 region is CASNQGADGYTF. Written as DNA, the CDR3 is TGTGCCAGCAATCAGGGGGCGGATGGCTACACCTTC.

The chain has TRBV3-1 (or the pseudogene TRBV3-2) and TRBJ1-2; TRBD1 is a possible D gene (6 bases). Trimming left V 1 base short and J 8 bases short, with 11 bases between. There are 13 residues in the CDR3. The germline CDR1 and CDR2 sequences are LGHDT and YNNKEL (reference sequence). CDR3 sequence reads: CASSQGRGWGYTF. The CDR3 DNA reads as TGTGCCAGCAGCCAAGGCAGGGGTTGGGGCTACACCTTC.

The chain links TRBV9 to TRBJ1-2; 9 nucleotides align to TRBD1. The V segment lost 0 bases and the J segment 5 bases; nucleotides outside the gene matches: 8. The germline gives CDR1 SGDLS, CDR2 YYNGEE. The CDR3 runs to 16 residues. The CDR3 reads CASSVEGLTGGYGYTF. CDR3 in DNA: TGTGCCAGCAGCGTAGAGGGGTTGACAGGGGGATATGGCTACACCTTC.

The rearrangement uses TRBV7-2 and TRBJ2-7, with D possibly TRBD1 on 5 matching bases. Germline CDR1 SGHTA, CDR2 FQGNSA. Trimming pared 5 bases from V and 4 bases from J, leaving 9 bases between. The CDR3 extends over 12 amino acids. CDR3 bases: TGTGCCAGCAGCCAGGGCCTTTACGAGCAGTACTTC. Its translation: CASSQGLYEQYF.

The rearrangement links TRBV4-1 to TRBJ2-2; 11 bases fit TRBD2. V trimming: 3 bases; J trimming: 1 base; junction bases outside the gene matches: 7. Germline V lookup: CDR1 MGHRA, CDR2 YSYEKL. There are 18 residues in the CDR3. CDR3 DNA sequence: TGCGCCAGCAGCCAGGAATTACTAGCGGGGGTGAACACCGGGGAGCTGTTTTTT. As protein: CASSQELLAGVNTGELFF.

The V and J genes are TRBV7-8 and TRBJ1-3; D unclear. This CDR3 region has 17 residues. Trimming pared 5 bases from V and 0 bases from J, leaving 17 bases between. CDR1 SGHVS and CDR2 FQNEAQ come from the germline V gene. CDR3 DNA: TGTGCCAGCAGCCCCCGCCCGATCGTGGGCTCTGGAAACACCATATATTTT. Amino acid sequence: CASSPRPIVGSGNTIYF.